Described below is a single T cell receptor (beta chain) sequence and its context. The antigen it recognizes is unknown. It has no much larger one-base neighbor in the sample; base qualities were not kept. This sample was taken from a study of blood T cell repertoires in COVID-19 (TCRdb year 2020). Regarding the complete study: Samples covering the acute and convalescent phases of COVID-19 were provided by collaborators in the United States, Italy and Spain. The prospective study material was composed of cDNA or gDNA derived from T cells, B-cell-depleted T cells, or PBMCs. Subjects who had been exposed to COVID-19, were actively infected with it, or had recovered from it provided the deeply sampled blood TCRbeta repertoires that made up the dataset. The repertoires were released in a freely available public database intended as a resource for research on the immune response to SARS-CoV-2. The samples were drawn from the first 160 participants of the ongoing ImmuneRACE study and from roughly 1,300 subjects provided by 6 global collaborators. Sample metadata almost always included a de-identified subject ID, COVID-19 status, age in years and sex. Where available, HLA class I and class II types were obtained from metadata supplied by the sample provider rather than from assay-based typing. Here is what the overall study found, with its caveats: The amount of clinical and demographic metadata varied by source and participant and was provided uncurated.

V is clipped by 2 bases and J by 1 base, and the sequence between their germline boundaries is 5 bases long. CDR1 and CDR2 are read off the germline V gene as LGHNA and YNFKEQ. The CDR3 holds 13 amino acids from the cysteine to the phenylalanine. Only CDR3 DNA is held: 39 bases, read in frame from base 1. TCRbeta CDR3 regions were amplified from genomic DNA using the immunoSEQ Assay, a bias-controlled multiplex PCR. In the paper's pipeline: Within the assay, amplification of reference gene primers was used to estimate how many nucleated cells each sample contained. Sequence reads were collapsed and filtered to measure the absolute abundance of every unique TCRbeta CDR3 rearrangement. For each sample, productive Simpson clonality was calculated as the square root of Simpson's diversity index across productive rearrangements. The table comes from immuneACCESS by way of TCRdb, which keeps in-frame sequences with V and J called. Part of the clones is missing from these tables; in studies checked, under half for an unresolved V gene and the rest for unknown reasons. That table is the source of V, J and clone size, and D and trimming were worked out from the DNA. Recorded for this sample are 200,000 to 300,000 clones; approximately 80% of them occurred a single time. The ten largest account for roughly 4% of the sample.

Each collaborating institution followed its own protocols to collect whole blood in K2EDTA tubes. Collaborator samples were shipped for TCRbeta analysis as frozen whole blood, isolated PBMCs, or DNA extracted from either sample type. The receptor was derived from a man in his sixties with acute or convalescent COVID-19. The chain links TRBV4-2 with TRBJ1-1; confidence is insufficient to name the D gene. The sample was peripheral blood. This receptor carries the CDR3 CASSQTRNTEAFF. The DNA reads TGTGCCAGCAGCCAAACAAGGAACACTGAAGCTTTCTTT.